Below, 28 T cell receptor beta chains from the same sample are listed, as sequenced in a study of CD4 T cells in relation to SARS-CoV-2 and coronaviruses. Some clones are missing from TCRdb's copy, which holds only in-frame ones; the method was immunoSEQ multiplex PCR. The sample includes about 38,000 clones, more than 65% of them seen just once. What these receptors recognize is not known. The material sequenced was naive CD4+ T cells from PBMCs, cultured in vitro. As to subset: naive CD4+ T cells isolated by negative enrichment. The receptors originated from an adult with COVID-19.

This chain uses TRBV7-2 with TRBJ1-2, with unresolved D. The germline V gene has CDR1 SGHTA and CDR2 FQGNSA. This CDR3 contains 13 residues. The V end was cut by 2 bases, the J end by 5 bases, with 9 bases between. The chain's CDR3 is CASSLLFLYGYTF. The CDR3 DNA reads TGTGCCAGCAGCTTACTATTCCTTTATGGCTACACCTTC.

This clone was observed once. V is TRBV19 and J is TRBJ1-5; a possible D gene is TRBD1 (5 bases). The CDR3 has 14 residues. Germline V gene data show CDR1 as LNHDA and CDR2 as SQIVND (reference sequence). Deletions cut 1 base from V and 7 bases from J, with 11 bases between. CDR3 loop: CASSIGGTYQPQHF. The DNA of the CDR3 is TGTGCCAGTAGTATAGGGGGGACTTACCAGCCCCAGCATTTT.

The chain recombines TRBV4-2 with TRBJ2-1, with 7 bases matching TRBD1. CDR3 length: 16 residues. CDR1 is LGHNA, CDR2 YNFKEQ, per germline. Losses at the gene ends were 3 bases for V and 5 bases for J; bases not matched to a gene: 10. The CDR3 nucleotides are TGTGCCAGCAGCCATCGCCGGGACAGTAGGGACAATGAGCAGTTCTTC. Its protein is CASSHRRDSRDNEQFF.

The table lists this clone with a count of one. The chain uses TRBV27 and TRBJ1-1; the D gene is possibly TRBD1 (6 bases). Germline V lookup: CDR1 MNHEY, CDR2 SMNVEV (reference sequence). This CDR3 is 13 amino acids long. V was pared by 6 bases and J by 1 base, with 9 bases between. CDR3 amino acids: CASRWTENTEAFF. DNA of the CDR3: TGTGCCAGCAGATGGACAGAGAACACTGAAGCTTTCTTT.

The CDR3 protein is CASSTNTGFSRGISNQPQHF. The CDR3 DNA is TGTGCCAGCAGTACTAATACAGGGTTCAGTCGAGGTATAAGCAATCAGCCCCAGCATTTT. The gene calls are TRBV28 and TRBJ1-5; TRBD1 might be the D (6 bases). The CDR3 runs to 20 residues. The V end lost 5 bases, the J end lost 1 base, and 27 bases lay between the germline ends. Germline values: CDR1 MDHEN, CDR2 SYDVKM.

This clone was detected only a few times. The J gene is TRBJ1-1, the V gene TRBV9, with 11 bases identical to TRBD1. The CDR3 loop spans 17 amino acids. Trimming removed 2 bases from V and 0 bases from J; junction bases left unmatched: 6. Germline values: CDR1 SGDLS, CDR2 YYNGEE. The chain's CDR3 is CASSVGQGAFMNTEAFF. In DNA, the CDR3 is TGTGCCAGCAGCGTCGGACAGGGGGCTTTCATGAACACTGAAGCTTTCTTT.

The chain is built from TRBV28 and TRBJ1-5; possible D gene TRBD1, 6 bases. V lost 6 bases to trimming and J lost 3 bases, with 12 bases between them. Per germline, CDR1 MDHEN and CDR2 SYDVKM. The CDR3 consists of 14 residues. The DNA of the CDR3 is TGTGCCAGCAGCCCAACAGGGACCAATCAGCCCCAGCATTTT. This codes for CASSPTGTNQPQHF.

V and J are TRBV28 and TRBJ1-2, with 7 positions matching TRBD1. Germline V gene lookup returns CDR1 MDHEN and CDR2 SYDVKM. The CDR3 extends over 13 amino acids. Losses at the gene ends were 3 bases for V and 6 bases for J; bases not matched to a gene: 4. The CDR3 nucleotides read TGTGCCAGCAGTTTGGGAGGGGGCGATGGCTACACCTTC. Translated: CASSLGGGDGYTF.

CDR3 DNA sequence: TGTGCCTGGAGTGTTTCCAGGGGGTATAGCAATCAGCCCCAGCATTTT. Its translation: CAWSVSRGYSNQPQHF. The chain couples TRBV30 to TRBJ1-5, with TRBD1 matching 7 bases. CDR3 size: 16 residues. The germline V gene has CDR1 GTSNPN and CDR2 SVGIG (reference sequence). The ends lost 0 bases at V and 0 bases at J; junction bases unmatched: 5.

V is TRBV23-1 and J is TRBJ2-5; D gene uncertain. TRBV23-1 is classed as an ORF, of uncertain function. Trimming cost V 0 bases and J 2 bases, with 13 bases left between them. The CDR3 contains 16 residues. CDR3 nucleotide sequence: TGCGCCAGCAGTCAATCTGTCGGATCGTCACAAGAGACCCAGTACTTC. Translated: CASSQSVGSSQETQYF.

This clone was seen only once. This chain links TRBV29-1 with TRBJ2-3; weak D call: TRBD2 (6 bases). The CDR3 totals 15 residues. The ends were cut back, 4 bases at V and 3 bases at J, with 17 bases in the middle. The germline V gene has CDR1 SQVTM and CDR2 ANQGSEA. CDR3 sequence: CSVVMDYRGTDTQYF. The DNA of the CDR3 is TGCAGCGTTGTTATGGACTATCGGGGGACAGATACGCAGTATTTT.

The V gene is TRBV4-2, the J gene TRBJ1-6, with TRBD1 matching 7 bases. The CDR3 sequence is 14 residues long. The junction had 4 bases not matched to a gene; V was cut back by 4 bases and J by 7 bases. Per germline, CDR1 LGHNA and CDR2 YNFKEQ. CDR3 amino acids: CASSPGQENSPLHF. The CDR3 DNA sequence: TGTGCCAGCAGCCCAGGACAGGAAAATTCACCCCTCCACTTT.

The chain is built from TRBV27 and TRBJ1-1; 10 bases fit TRBD1. The CDR3 has 13 residues. Germline-derived CDR1 and CDR2 are MNHEY and SMNVEV (reference sequence). J was trimmed by 8 bases and V by 3 bases; bases with no gene match: 3. Written as DNA, the CDR3 is TGTGCCAGCAGTTTTTGGGACAGGGGCGAAGCTTTCTTT. Translated, it gives CASSFWDRGEAFF.

The chain combines TRBV12-3 or TRBV12-4 with TRBJ1-1, with 8 bases fitting TRBD1. J was trimmed by 8 bases and V by 5 bases; bases with no gene match: 7. There are 13 residues in the CDR3. The CDR3, as DNA: TGTGCCAGCAGTACGACAGGGGCCCCCGAAGCTTTCTTT. Translation gives CASSTTGAPEAFF.

The V and J genes are TRBV6-5 and TRBJ2-5; the D is unclear. Germline V lookup: CDR1 MNHEY, CDR2 SVGAGI. This CDR3 region has 13 residues. The V gene lost 10 bases and the J gene lost 5 bases, with 17 bases spanning the gap. CDR3 coding DNA: TGTGCCACCTCAATGGGGATAAGGGAGACCCAGTACTTC. Its translation: CATSMGIRETQYF.

This chain links TRBV6-2 or TRBV6-3 with TRBJ2-7; D unclear. Trimming removed 3 bases at V and 2 bases at J, with 11 bases between. Germline CDR1 reads MNHEY; CDR2 reads SVGEGT. This CDR3 is 14 amino acids long. CDR3 nucleotide sequence: TGTGCCAGCAGTTATTCCGGGCAGCCCTACGAGCAGTACTTC. Translating it yields CASSYSGQPYEQYF.

J is TRBJ2-1 and V is TRBV6-4; 7 bases are shared with TRBD1. With V trimmed by 5 bases and J by 6 bases, 4 bases remained unmatched. The CDR3 length is 13 residues. CDR1 MRHNA and CDR2 SNTAGT come from the germline V gene. The CDR3 coding sequence is TGTGCCAGCAGTATGGGACAGCGCAATGAGCAGTTCTTC. Its translation is CASSMGQRNEQFF.

The chain couples TRBV27 to TRBJ2-3; 7 positions agree with TRBD1. The V segment lost 6 bases and the J segment 5 bases; nucleotides outside the gene matches: 8. The CDR3 loop spans 14 amino acids. The germline V gene encodes CDR1 MNHEY and CDR2 SMNVEV (reference sequence). CDR3 sequence: CASSLVRQGDTQYF. For the CDR3, the DNA is TGTGCCAGCAGCCTTGTCCGACAGGGAGATACGCAGTATTTT.

This clone showed up just once. The chain combines TRBV6-5 with TRBJ2-6; weak D call: TRBD2 (5 bases). The germline V and J ends were trimmed by 4 bases and 2 bases, with 9 bases remaining between them. CDR1 is MNHEY and CDR2 is SVGAGI in the germline V gene. The CDR3 has 15 residues. CDR3 in amino acids: CASSFGVTGANVLTF. As DNA, the CDR3 is TGTGCCAGCAGTTTCGGGGTCACTGGGGCCAACGTCCTGACTTTC.

The chain is built from TRBV15 and TRBJ2-7, with a weak D call TRBD2 (6 bases). Trimming removed 0 bases at V and 3 bases at J, with 12 bases between. The germline CDR1 and CDR2 sequences are LNHNV and YYDKDF (reference sequence). This CDR3 has 15 amino acids. The CDR3 nucleotides read TGTGCCACCAGCAGAGATAGTGGAGGGATCTACGAGCAGTACTTC. Protein: CATSRDSGGIYEQYF.

The V call is TRBV5-1, the J call TRBJ2-1, with D tentatively TRBD1 (6 bases). V was pared by 3 bases and J by 1 base, with 20 bases between. Germline values: CDR1 SGHRS, CDR2 YFSETQ. This CDR3 contains 18 residues. The CDR3 reads CASSSTGIQRPSYNEQFF. CDR3 sequence (DNA): TGCGCCAGCAGCTCCACAGGGATCCAGCGACCTTCCTACAATGAGCAGTTCTTC.

The V and J genes are TRBV7-8 and TRBJ1-5; 7 bases align to TRBD1. The trim removed 6 bases at V and 7 bases at J, leaving 12 bases unmatched. The CDR3 is made up of 15 amino acids. Germline CDR1 is SGHVS and CDR2 is FQNEAQ. The CDR3 nucleotides are TGTGCCAGCAGGAAAACTGGACAACAGGGGCAGCCCCAGCATTTT. This gives the protein CASRKTGQQGQPQHF. Complete variable domain (other parts from reference TRBV7-8 and TRBJ1-5): GAGVSQSPRYKVAKRGQDVALRCDPISGHVSLFWYQQALGQGPEFLTYFQNEAQLDKSGLPSDRFFAERPEGSVSTLKIQRTQQEDSAVYLCASRKTGQQGQPQHFGDGTRLSIL.

V usage is TRBV5-8 and J usage is TRBJ2-5; TRBD1 matches 9 bases. This CDR3 spans 16 amino acids. Unmatched junction bases numbered 15, after V lost 10 bases and J lost 2 bases. Germline V gives CDR1 SGHTS, CDR2 YDEGEE. CDR3 region: CAGDYHRGLRQETQYF. The CDR3 DNA sequence: TGTGCCGGGGACTATCACAGGGGGCTACGACAAGAGACCCAGTACTTC.

The chain carries TRBV19 and TRBJ1-2; 10 nucleotides line up with TRBD1. Germline V gene lookup returns CDR1 LNHDA and CDR2 SQIVND (reference sequence). The length of the CDR3 is 15 residues. Germline trimming cut 3 bases from V and 0 bases from J; bases unmatched to any gene: 1. CDR3 sequence: CASSMGTGANYGYTF. The CDR3 DNA reads TGTGCCAGTAGTATGGGGACAGGGGCTAACTATGGCTACACCTTC. Full variable domain (rest looked up from reference TRBV19 and TRBJ1-2): DGGITQSPKYLFRKEGQNVTLSCEQNLNHDAMYWYRQDPGQGLRLIYYSQIVNDFQKGDIAEGYSVSREKKESFPLTVTSAQKNPTAFYLCASSMGTGANYGYTFGSGTRLTVV.

This clone was seen only a few times. This chain uses TRBV18 with TRBJ2-7; 7 bases fit TRBD2. V lost 0 bases and J lost 1; bases outside the gene matches: 3. CDR1 is KGHSH, CDR2 LQKENI, per germline. The CDR3 is made up of 15 amino acids. CDR3 amino acids: CASSPPASGSYEQYF. For the CDR3, the DNA is TGTGCCAGCTCACCACCGGCTAGCGGATCCTACGAGCAGTACTTC.

V is TRBV30 and J is TRBJ2-5; the D call may be TRBD1 or TRBD2 (5 bases each). Germline V gives CDR1 GTSNPN, CDR2 SVGIG (reference sequence). The CDR3 is 14 amino acids. Deletions cut 5 bases from V and 5 bases from J, with 18 bases between. The CDR3 loop reads CAWVYRGVRETQYF. The CDR3 nucleotides are TGTGCCTGGGTATATAGGGGAGTTCGGGAGACCCAGTACTTC.

V and J are TRBV5-4 and TRBJ2-3; no clear D gene. With 4 bases removed from V and 4 bases from J, the gap between germline ends came to 19 bases. Germline V gene lookup returns CDR1 SGHNT and CDR2 YYREEE (reference sequence). The CDR3 covers 16 residues. This CDR3 reads CASSPEVGYGADTQYF. The CDR3 DNA is TGTGCCAGCAGCCCGGAAGTCGGATATGGCGCAGATACGCAGTATTTT.

This clone occurred once. The chain links TRBV7-8 to TRBJ2-1; 8 bases fit TRBD1. This CDR3 contains 13 residues. Germline CDR1 reads SGHVS; CDR2 reads FQNEAQ. The V and J ends lost 5 bases and 8 bases, in that order; junction bases with no gene match: 5. The CDR3 loop is CASSADRVDEQFF. In DNA form, the CDR3 reads TGTGCCAGCAGCGCGGACAGGGTCGATGAGCAGTTCTTC.